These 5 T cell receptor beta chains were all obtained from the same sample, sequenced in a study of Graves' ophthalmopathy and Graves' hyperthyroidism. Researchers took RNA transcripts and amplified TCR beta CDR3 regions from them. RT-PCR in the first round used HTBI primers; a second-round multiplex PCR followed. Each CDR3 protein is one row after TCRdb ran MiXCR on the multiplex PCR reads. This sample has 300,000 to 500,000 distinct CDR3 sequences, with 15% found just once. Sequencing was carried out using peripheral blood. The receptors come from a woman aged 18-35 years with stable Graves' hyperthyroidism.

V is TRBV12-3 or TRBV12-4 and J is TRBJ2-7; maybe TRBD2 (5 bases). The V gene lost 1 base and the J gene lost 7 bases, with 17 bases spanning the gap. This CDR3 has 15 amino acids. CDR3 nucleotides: TGTGCCAGCAGTTTAGGACCTAGCCACCCACTAGAGCAGTACTTC. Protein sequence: CASSLGPSHPLEQYF.

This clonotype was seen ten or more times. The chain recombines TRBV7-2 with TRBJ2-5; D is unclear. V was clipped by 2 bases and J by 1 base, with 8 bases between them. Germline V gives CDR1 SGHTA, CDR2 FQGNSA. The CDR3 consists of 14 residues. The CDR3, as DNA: TGTGCCAGCAGCTTATACCCAGGCCAAGAGACCCAGTACTTC. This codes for CASSLYPGQETQYF.

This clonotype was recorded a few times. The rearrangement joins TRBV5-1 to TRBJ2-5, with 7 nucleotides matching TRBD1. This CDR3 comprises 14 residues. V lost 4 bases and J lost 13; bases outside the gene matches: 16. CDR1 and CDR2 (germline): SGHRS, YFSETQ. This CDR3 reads CASSLGTAPIPLYF. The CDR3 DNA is TGCGCCAGCAGCCTGGGGACAGCGCCGATCCCGTTGTACTTC. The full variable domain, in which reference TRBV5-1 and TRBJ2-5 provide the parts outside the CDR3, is KAGVTQTPRYLIKTRGQQVTLSCSPISGHRSVSWYQQTPGQGLQFLFEYFSETQRNKGNFPGRFSGRQFSNSRSEMNVSTLELGDSALYLCASSLGTAPIPLYFGPGTRLLVL.

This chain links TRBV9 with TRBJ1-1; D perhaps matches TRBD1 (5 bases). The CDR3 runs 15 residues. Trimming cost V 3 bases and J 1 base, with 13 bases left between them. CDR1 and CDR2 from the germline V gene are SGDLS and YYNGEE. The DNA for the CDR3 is TGTGCCAGCAGCGGGAGGGGCAAAGGGAACACTGAAGCTTTCTTT. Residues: CASSGRGKGNTEAFF.

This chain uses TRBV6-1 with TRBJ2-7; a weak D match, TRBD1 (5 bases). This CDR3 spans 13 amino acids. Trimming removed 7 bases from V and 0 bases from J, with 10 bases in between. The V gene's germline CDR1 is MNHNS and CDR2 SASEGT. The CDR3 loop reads CASTRAVSYEQYF. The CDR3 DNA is TGTGCCAGCACCAGGGCAGTCTCCTACGAGCAGTACTTC.